The 18 T cell receptor beta chains below come from one sample, sequenced in a study of blood T cell repertoires in COVID-19. Here immunoSEQ multiplex PCR was the method, and the copy in TCRdb shows in-frame clones only, minus some. The repertoire holds about 43,000 clones, with almost 85% as singletons. The sample consisted of peripheral blood. The receptor set was obtained from a woman in her sixties with acute or convalescent COVID-19.

This clone was detected only a few times. The chain links TRBV9 to TRBJ1-3; 9 bases line up with TRBD1. This CDR3 region has 16 residues. Germline CDR1 is SGDLS and CDR2 is YYNGEE. V gave up 3 bases and J gave up 3 bases; unmatched junction bases: 7. The CDR3 DNA sequence: TGTGCCAGCAGCGCAGACCACAGGGGGCATGGAAACACCATATATTTT. Protein product: CASSADHRGHGNTIYF.

V and J are TRBV19 and TRBJ1-5, with no clear D. The germline V gene encodes CDR1 LNHDA and CDR2 SQIVND (reference sequence). V gave up 7 bases and J gave up 4 bases, with 8 bases separating them. This CDR3 spans 12 amino acids. The CDR3 spells CASTTENQPQHF. The DNA of the CDR3 is TGTGCCAGTACCACAGAGAATCAGCCCCAGCATTTT.

The V call is TRBV2, the J call TRBJ1-3; 11 bases are shared with TRBD1. Unmatched junction bases numbered 7, after V lost 6 bases and J lost 0 bases. The CDR3 totals 17 residues. The germline V gene has CDR1 SNHLY and CDR2 FYNNEI. The CDR3 loop is CASSRTGGYLSGNTIYF. The CDR3, as DNA: TGTGCCAGCAGCAGGACAGGGGGCTATCTCTCTGGAAACACCATATATTTT.

The chain carries TRBV9 and TRBJ1-1; D perhaps matches TRBD1 (6 bases). CDR1 is SGDLS, CDR2 YYNGEE, per germline. CDR3 length equals 15 residues. Trimming pared 4 bases from V and 8 bases from J, leaving 21 bases between. For the CDR3, the DNA is TGTGCCAGCAGCCCGAGAGTTCAGGGGCCCGGGGAAGCTTTCTTT. Translation gives CASSPRVQGPGEAFF.

The chain uses TRBV6-5 and TRBJ1-1, with a weak D call TRBD1 (5 bases). CDR1 MNHEY and CDR2 SVGAGI come from the germline V gene. CDR3 length: 15 residues. The V gene lost 6 bases and the J gene lost 0 bases, with 14 bases spanning the gap. As DNA, the CDR3 is TGTGCCAGCAGCAAGGGACTCTTAATGAACACTGAAGCTTTCTTT. Translated: CASSKGLLMNTEAFF.

This clone was picked up one time. The V call is TRBV19, the J call TRBJ2-1; D may be TRBD2 (5 bases). Between the trimmed V and J ends, which lost 3 bases and 6 bases, there was a span of 9 bases. This CDR3 contains 13 residues. The germline V gene has CDR1 LNHDA and CDR2 SQIVND (reference sequence). CDR3 bases: TGTGCCAGTAGTATTCCGGCGGGCAATGAGCAGTTCTTC. As protein: CASSIPAGNEQFF.

The table lists this clone with a few counts. This sequence joins TRBV6-6 and TRBJ2-3, with D possibly TRBD2 on 6 matching bases. Trimming took off 10 bases at V and 5 bases at J, with 10 bases between the two ends. The CDR3 is made up of 11 amino acids. Per the germline V gene, CDR1 is MNHNY and CDR2 is SVGAGI (reference sequence). DNA of the CDR3: TGTGCCACGCTCGGGGGAGATACGCAGTATTTT. Amino acids: CATLGGDTQYF.

The chain combines TRBV24-1 with TRBJ1-2; tentative D call: TRBD1 (6 bases). Germline V gene sequence: CDR1 KGHDR, CDR2 SFDVKD. There are 12 residues in the CDR3. Trimming removed 4 bases from V and 8 bases from J, with 10 bases in between. The CDR3 DNA reads TGTGCCACCAGTGACTCGAGGGGGGGCTACACCTTC. Protein product: CATSDSRGGYTF.

The chain links TRBV11-1 to TRBJ2-7, with 7 bases aligning to TRBD1. J lost 5 bases, V lost 5 bases, and 6 bases had no gene match. Germline CDR1 is SGHAT and CDR2 is FQDESV (reference sequence). The CDR3 has 13 amino acids. CDR3 coding DNA: TGTGCCAGCAGCCTCCTAGGGGGCGACGAGCAGTACTTC. This sequence encodes CASSLLGGDEQYF.

The V and J genes are TRBV27 and TRBJ2-3, with a possible D match to TRBD1 (6 bases). Germline lookup yields CDR1 MNHEY and CDR2 SMNVEV (reference sequence). V lost 5 bases and J 0 bases, leaving 15 bases between the germline ends. This CDR3 has 16 amino acids. CDR3 residues: CASSRTGTTSTDTQYF. As DNA, the CDR3 is TGTGCCAGCAGTCGCACCGGGACAACTAGCACAGATACGCAGTATTTT.

The chain combines TRBV5-6 with TRBJ1-2, with 9 positions matching TRBD1. CDR1 and CDR2 from the germline V gene are SGHDT and YYEEEE. V shed 3 bases and J 7 bases; nucleotides not matched to a gene: 1. This CDR3 spans 12 amino acids. This chain's CDR3 is CASSWDRVGYTF. The CDR3 DNA sequence: TGTGCCAGCAGCTGGGACAGGGTTGGCTACACCTTC.

This clone turned up a few times. The rearrangement joins TRBV19 to TRBJ2-7; a weak D match, TRBD2 (5 bases). V shed 9 bases and J shed 0 bases, with 9 bases lying between them. The CDR3 sequence is 12 residues long. CDR1 is LNHDA, CDR2 SQIVND, per germline (reference sequence). Here the CDR3 reads CASGVSSYEQYF. The DNA for the CDR3 is TGTGCCAGCGGGGTGAGCTCCTACGAGCAGTACTTC.

The chain joins TRBV5-8 to TRBJ2-7; 7 bases fit TRBD1. V was clipped by 4 bases and J by 2 bases; unmatched bases: 6. Looked up from germline, CDR1 is SGHTS and CDR2 is YDEGEE. The CDR3 runs 14 residues. CDR3 residues: CASSPGTVTYEQYF. The CDR3 DNA sequence: TGTGCCAGCAGCCCCGGGACAGTAACCTACGAGCAGTACTTC.

The chain uses TRBV5-1 and TRBJ2-1; 9 positions agree with TRBD2. J gave up 10 bases and V 0 bases, and 8 bases lay outside the gene matches. This CDR3 spans 15 amino acids. Germline V gives CDR1 SGHRS, CDR2 YFSETQ. CDR3 residues: CASSLGGGGIGEQFF. The DNA of the CDR3 is TGCGCCAGCAGCTTGGGCGGGGGGGGAATAGGAGAGCAGTTCTTC.

V and J are TRBV7-3 and TRBJ2-3; D might be TRBD2 (6 bases). Trimming took off 5 bases at V and 2 bases at J, with 14 bases between the two ends. CDR3 length equals 15 residues. Germline V gives CDR1 SGHTA, CDR2 FQGTGA. CDR3 in amino acids: CASSIGTGYTDTQYF. The DNA for the CDR3 is TGTGCCAGCAGCATTGGGACTGGCTACACAGATACGCAGTATTTT. The full variable domain, with the rest looked up from reference TRBV7-3 and TRBJ2-3, is GAGVSQTPSNKVTEKGKYVELRCDPISGHTALYWYRQSLGQGPEFLIYFQGTGAADDSGLPNDRFFAVRPEGSVSTLKIQRTERGDSAVYLCASSIGTGYTDTQYFGPGTRLTVL.

This sequence joins TRBV6-5 and TRBJ1-4; 7 bases agree with TRBD1. V trimming: 5 bases; J trimming: 7 bases; junction bases outside the gene matches: 10. The germline CDR1 and CDR2 sequences are MNHEY and SVGAGI. The CDR3 is 15 amino acids. The CDR3 sequence: CASSPGTARGEKLFF. The CDR3, as DNA: TGTGCCAGCAGTCCCGGGACAGCGAGGGGTGAAAAACTGTTTTTT.

The table lists this clone with a count of one. The rearrangement links TRBV4-1 to TRBJ1-2, with D uncertain. The CDR3 length is 14 residues. In germline, CDR1 is MGHRA, CDR2 YSYEKL. The V end was cut by 0 bases, the J end by 4 bases, with 9 bases between. CDR3 sequence reads: CASSQETGIYGYTF. The CDR3 DNA follows: TGCGCCAGCAGCCAAGAGACGGGGATCTATGGCTACACCTTC.

V is TRBV11-3 and J is TRBJ2-3; TRBD1 agrees at 11 bases. Losses at the gene ends were 5 bases for V and 2 bases for J; bases not matched to a gene: 3. Germline CDR1 SGHNT, CDR2 YENEEA. CDR3 length equals 15 residues. This CDR3 reads CASSGQGADTDTQYF. DNA for the CDR3: TGTGCCAGCAGCGGACAGGGGGCCGACACAGATACGCAGTATTTT.